A single sample is the source of the 18 T cell receptor beta chains below, sequenced in a study of blood T cell repertoires in COVID-19. The data were produced by immunoSEQ multiplex PCR, yet TCRdb's version contains in-frame clones alone and is incomplete. This sample yields over 350,000 clones, of which about 86% are seen a single time; 10% belongs to the top ten. Sequencing was done on a sample of PBMCs or T cells enriched from blood (not recorded which). The origin of the receptors is a woman between 45 and 65 years old who had recovered from COVID-19.

This clone was counted once. J is TRBJ2-7 and V is TRBV28, with a possible D match to TRBD2 (5 bases). Trimming cost V 3 bases and J 9 bases, with 12 bases left between them. In germline, CDR1 is MDHEN, CDR2 SYDVKM. The CDR3 contains 12 residues. The CDR3 loop is CASSFRTRGQYF. In DNA, the CDR3 is TGTGCCAGCAGTTTTCGGACTCGGGGGCAGTACTTC.

V is TRBV7-9 and J is TRBJ1-1, with unresolved D. From germline, CDR1 is SEHNR and CDR2 FQNEAQ (reference sequence). The CDR3 covers 11 residues. V lost 5 bases, J lost 7 bases, and 8 bases lay in between. The CDR3 sequence is CASSPSLEAFF. CDR3 DNA: TGTGCCAGCAGCCCGTCCCTTGAAGCTTTCTTT.

The chain links TRBV29-1 to TRBJ2-5; 11 bases match TRBD1. The junction had 10 bases not matched to a gene; V was cut back by 6 bases and J by 4 bases. From germline, CDR1 is SQVTM and CDR2 ANQGSEA. There are 15 residues in the CDR3. CDR3 DNA sequence: TGCAGCGTCGAACGGACAGGGGGCGTTTCAGAGACCCAGTACTTC. It codes for CSVERTGGVSETQYF.

This clone was seen a single time. CDR3 nucleotide sequence: TGTGCCAGCAGTTACGAGGGAGATGTTGAAGCTTTCTTT. Residues: CASSYEGDVEAFF. The chain is built from TRBV6-5 and TRBJ1-1; D remains ambiguous. Germline V gives CDR1 MNHEY, CDR2 SVGAGI. This CDR3 contains 13 residues. V was cut by 2 bases and J by 7 bases, with 11 bases left in between.

This clone was recorded only once. The chain has TRBV4-3 and TRBJ1-4; 11 positions agree with TRBD1. CDR1 and CDR2 (germline): LGHNA, YSLEER. Trimming at V came to 0 bases and at J to 8 bases, leaving 2 bases not matched to a gene. The CDR3 runs to 15 residues. The CDR3 is CASSQDRDRGEKLFF. In nucleotides, the CDR3 is TGCGCCAGCAGCCAAGATCGGGACAGGGGGGAAAAACTGTTTTTT.

The CDR3 nucleotides read TGTGCCAGTAGTATAGATCTCCCCGGGGAGCTGTTTTTT. Its protein product is CASSIDLPGELFF. The chain recombines TRBV19 with TRBJ2-2; D uncertain. The CDR3 has 13 amino acids. Trimming pared 0 bases from V and 6 bases from J, leaving 5 bases between. Germline-derived CDR1 and CDR2 are LNHDA and SQIVND (reference sequence).

On this clone itself: Distinct nucleotide sequences in the sample also encode this CDR3. The chain employs TRBV27 and TRBJ1-1; D is unclear. V lost 5 bases, J lost 4 bases, and 11 bases lay in between. Germline V lookup: CDR1 MNHEY, CDR2 SMNVEV (reference sequence). The CDR3 is made up of 13 amino acids. The CDR3 bases are TGTGCCAGCAGTCTAAGTCGGGGCACTGAAGCTTTCTTT. Protein: CASSLSRGTEAFF.

The gene calls are TRBV7-9 and TRBJ2-3, with D possibly matching TRBD2 (6 bases). Germline V gene lookup returns CDR1 SEHNR and CDR2 FQNEAQ (reference sequence). The CDR3 is 14 residues long. Trimming cost V 1 base and J 6 bases, with 11 bases left between them. The DNA for the CDR3 is TGTGCCAGCAGCTTAGAGTTAGCGGTGGATACGCAGTATTTT. Translation: CASSLELAVDTQYF.

This clone was counted a few times. The chain joins TRBV11-2 to TRBJ1-2, with D possibly TRBD1 on 5 matching bases. The ends were cut back, 5 bases at V and 7 bases at J, with 11 bases in the middle. The CDR3 is 12 residues long. Germline values: CDR1 SGHAT, CDR2 FQNNGV. CDR3 in DNA: TGTGCCAGCAGCAGGGGTTTTGGTGGCTACACCTTC. As protein: CASSRGFGGYTF.

The CDR3 spells CASSYSLQETQYF. CDR3 DNA sequence: TGTGCCAGCAGTTACTCCCTACAAGAGACCCAGTACTTC. V is TRBV6-5 and J is TRBJ2-5; D ambiguous. Germline V CDR1 and CDR2: MNHEY, SVGAGI. The CDR3 consists of 13 residues. V dropped 0 bases and J dropped 2 bases, with 4 bases sitting between them.

The chain joins TRBV7-9 to TRBJ2-1, with 9 positions matching TRBD2. Germline CDR1 and CDR2: SEHNR and FQNEAQ (reference sequence). V lost 4 bases, J lost 5 bases, and 6 bases stayed unmatched. The CDR3 loop spans 15 amino acids. The CDR3 protein is CASSSPERGDNEQFF. As DNA, the CDR3 is TGTGCCAGCAGCTCCCCAGAGCGGGGGGACAATGAGCAGTTCTTC. Looking up the rest from reference TRBV7-9 and TRBJ2-1 gives the full variable domain: DTGVSQNPRHKITKRGQNVTFRCDPISEHNRLYWYRQTLGQGPEFLTYFQNEAQLEKSRLLSDRFSAERPKGSFSTLEIQRTEQGDSAMYLCASSSPERGDNEQFFGPGTRLTVL.

For this clone: Since a much larger clone is just one base distant, this may be a read error. The same CDR3 is also encoded by other DNA sequences in this sample. This chain uses TRBV2 with TRBJ1-1; no definite D call. The CDR3 consists of 13 residues. In germline, CDR1 is SNHLY, CDR2 FYNNEI. V lost 6 bases and J 1 base, leaving 9 bases between the germline ends. The CDR3 DNA follows: TGTGCCAGCAGCCCCACGGGGAACACTGAAGCTTTCTTT. Its protein is CASSPTGNTEAFF.

This clone was found a few times. This chain uses TRBV2 with TRBJ1-5; a weak D match, TRBD1 (6 bases). The germline V and J ends were trimmed by 3 bases and 2 bases, with 14 bases remaining between them. From germline, CDR1 is SNHLY and CDR2 FYNNEI. The CDR3 contains 16 residues. As DNA, the CDR3 is TGTGCCAGCAGTGAGGGGCAGGGGATGGGCAATCAGCCCCAGCATTTT. Translated: CASSEGQGMGNQPQHF.

This rearrangement joins TRBV6-5 to TRBJ1-1, with a weak D call TRBD1 (6 bases). CDR3 length equals 16 residues. V lost 4 bases and J 2 bases, leaving 17 bases between the germline ends. In germline, CDR1 is MNHEY, CDR2 SVGAGI. CDR3 nucleotide sequence: TGTGCCAGCAGTTCCGATCGAATAGGGGGAAACACTGAAGCTTTCTTT. Its protein product is CASSSDRIGGNTEAFF.

CDR3 amino acids: CASSLDASAPGYTF. In nucleotides, the CDR3 is TGTGCCAGCAGCTTAGACGCTTCAGCGCCTGGCTACACCTTC. The chain links TRBV7-8 to TRBJ1-2; D gene uncertain. CDR1 SGHVS and CDR2 FQNEAQ come from the germline V gene. The CDR3 covers 14 residues. V was cut by 1 base and J by 7 bases, with 13 bases left in between. The whole variable domain, filled in from reference TRBV7-8 and TRBJ1-2, reads GAGVSQSPRYKVAKRGQDVALRCDPISGHVSLFWYQQALGQGPEFLTYFQNEAQLDKSGLPSDRFFAERPEGSVSTLKIQRTQQEDSAVYLCASSLDASAPGYTFGSGTRLTVV.

This chain connects TRBV27 to TRBJ2-3; TRBD2 matches 11 bases. Germline V CDR1 and CDR2: MNHEY, SMNVEV (reference sequence). CDR3 length equals 16 residues. J gave up 1 base and V 3 bases, and 3 bases lay outside the gene matches. CDR3 loop: CASSLRTSGRTDTQYF. The CDR3 coding sequence is TGTGCCAGCAGTTTGAGGACTAGCGGGCGCACAGATACGCAGTATTTT.

The chain uses TRBV4-3 and TRBJ2-1; TRBD1 might be the D (7 bases). Germline assignment: CDR1 LGHNA and CDR2 YSLEER. The CDR3 covers 15 residues. Trimming left V 4 bases short and J 0 bases short, with 10 bases between. CDR3 amino acids: CASSRGDSSYNEQFF. In nucleotides, the CDR3 is TGCGCCAGCAGCCGCGGGGACAGCTCCTACAATGAGCAGTTCTTC.

This clone was observed a single time. Within the sample, other DNA sequences also encode this same CDR3. The chain employs TRBV28 and TRBJ1-2; tentative D call: TRBD1 (5 bases). This CDR3 comprises 12 residues. CDR1 and CDR2 (germline): MDHEN, SYDVKM. Trimming removed 1 base from V and 5 bases from J, with 5 bases in between. The CDR3 region has the DNA TGTGCCAGCAGTTTATCAGGGTATGGCTACACCTTC. This codes for CASSLSGYGYTF.